The T cell receptor (beta chain) under discussion was sequenced for a study of cytomegalovirus exposure and HLA in healthy donors. The study, taken as a whole, reports: TRBV6-2, TRBV6-3 and other indistinguishable V segments were excluded. Altogether, 150 to 200 TCR beta chains were recorded as cytomegalovirus-associated.

The germline V gene encodes CDR1 SGHAT and CDR2 FQNNGV. With V trimmed by 1 base and J by 4 bases, 3 bases remained unmatched. The CDR3 sequence is 16 residues long. PCR primers comprised 60 Vbeta and 13 Jbeta primers. The repertoire was sequenced with immunoSEQ multiplex PCR; TCRdb's copy has only in-frame clones and lacks some. Altogether 90,000 to 120,000 clones are present, 77% being singletons, with the ten largest covering about 4.3%. This clone was detected a few times. No antigen is known for it. The source of this sequence is a male donor in good health and CMV-seronegative. The V and J genes are TRBV11-2 and TRBJ2-2, with 10 bases aligning to TRBD2. Sequences were obtained from PBMCs. The chain's CDR3 is CASSLGTSGITGELFF. The CDR3 bases are TGTGCCAGCAGCTTAGGCACTAGCGGGATCACCGGGGAGCTGTTTTTT.